The 11 T cell receptor beta chains in this list originate from one sample, sequenced in a study of T cells after posttransplantation cyclophosphamide. Produced via immunoSEQ multiplex PCR; TCRdb's table is partial and in-frame only. Sampling found about 39,000 clones, none seen once. Material for sequencing was PBMCs. The receptors stem from a woman in her forties or fifties in good health and a related stem cell transplant donor.

This clone occurred many times. The J gene is TRBJ2-5, the V gene TRBV5-4; 10 bases line up with TRBD1. This CDR3 contains 16 residues. Unmatched junction bases numbered 11, after V lost 4 bases and J lost 5 bases. Germline V CDR1 and CDR2: SGHNT, YYREEE (reference sequence). CDR3 protein: CASSILTGGSRETQYF. The CDR3 region has the DNA TGTGCCAGCAGCATATTGACAGGGGGCAGCCGGGAGACCCAGTACTTC.

The sample holds many counts of this clone. The genes are TRBV28 and TRBJ1-1; D gene ambiguous. Trimming left V 6 bases short and J 7 bases short, with 12 bases between. The CDR3 spans 12 residues. Germline values: CDR1 MDHEN, CDR2 SYDVKM. CDR3 region: CASSPRRNEAFF. CDR3 DNA sequence: TGTGCCAGCAGCCCGAGGCGGAATGAAGCTTTCTTT.

This clone was observed at least ten times. The chain has TRBV7-9 and TRBJ2-3; TRBD1 agrees at 8 bases. CDR1 and CDR2 from the germline V gene are SEHNR and FQNEAQ (reference sequence). V trimming: 5 bases; J trimming: 5 bases; junction bases outside the gene matches: 9. The CDR3 covers 15 residues. The CDR3 loop is CASSPGTGQLDTQYF. CDR3 coding DNA: TGTGCCAGCAGCCCGGGGACAGGTCAACTAGATACGCAGTATTTT.

This clone was observed many times. The CDR3: CASSPRLAELFF. DNA for the CDR3: TGTGCCAGCAGCCCCAGACTAGCGGAGCTGTTTTTT. V gene TRBV11-2 combines with J gene TRBJ2-2, with TRBD2 identical over 7 bases. This CDR3 is 12 amino acids long. Looked up from germline, CDR1 is SGHAT and CDR2 is FQNNGV. J gave up 10 bases and V 5 bases, and 4 bases lay outside the gene matches.

Ten or more counts support this clone. V and J are TRBV11-2 and TRBJ2-2, with 8 positions matching TRBD1. J was trimmed by 4 bases and V by 6 bases; bases with no gene match: 7. CDR3 length equals 15 residues. Germline CDR1 and CDR2: SGHAT and FQNNGV. CDR3 coding DNA: TGTGCCAGCAGTCCGGACAGGGCCTCCACCGGGGAGCTGTTTTTT. Its translation: CASSPDRASTGELFF.

In this sample, this clone turned up many times. This chain joins TRBV18 and TRBJ2-7; D is possibly TRBD1 (6 bases). V lost 2 bases and J lost 7, with 18 bases in between. CDR3 length: 15 amino acids. Germline assignment: CDR1 KGHSH and CDR2 LQKENI. The CDR3 protein is CASSPSKNRVEEQYF. CDR3 DNA sequence: TGTGCCAGCTCACCATCGAAAAACAGGGTTGAAGAGCAGTACTTC.

In this sample, this clone turned up a few times. The rearrangement joins TRBV30 to TRBJ1-1; D remains unclear. The V gene lost 5 bases and the J gene lost 0 bases, with 7 bases spanning the gap. The CDR3 totals 12 residues. Germline V gene sequence: CDR1 GTSNPN, CDR2 SVGIG (reference sequence). In DNA form, the CDR3 reads TGTGCCTGGGGACTGATGAACACTGAAGCTTTCTTT. It translates to CAWGLMNTEAFF.

This clone was observed many times. J is TRBJ2-7 and V is TRBV18, with 8 bases lining up with TRBD2. The CDR3 is 15 amino acids. CDR1 and CDR2 from the germline V gene are KGHSH and LQKENI. V gave up 2 bases and J gave up 6 bases; unmatched junction bases: 9. CDR3 nucleotides: TGTGCCAGCTCACCAGGACTAGCCCGGTCCAGCGAGCAGTACTTC. Translating gives CASSPGLARSSEQYF. The full variable domain, its missing parts supplied by reference TRBV18 and TRBJ2-7, is NAGVMQNPRHLVRRRGQEARLRCSPMKGHSHVYWYRQLPEEGLKFMVYLQKENIIDESGMPKERFSAEFPKEGPSILRIQQVVRGDSAAYFCASSPGLARSSEQYFGPGTRLTVT.

This clone was detected many times. The V gene is TRBV10-3, the J gene TRBJ1-2, with 12 positions matching TRBD1. Per the germline V gene, CDR1 is ENHRY and CDR2 is SYGVKD. V was pared by 10 bases and J by 8 bases, with 8 bases of the junction left unmatched. The CDR3 runs to 13 residues. CDR3: CASSGTGGGGYTF. The CDR3 DNA reads TGTGCCAGTTCCGGGACAGGGGGCGGCGGCTACACCTTC.

This clone occurred many times. The rearrangement uses TRBV7-2 and TRBJ1-1; 8 nucleotides match TRBD1. The CDR3 has 14 amino acids. Germline V gene data show CDR1 as SGHTA and CDR2 as FQGNSA. Unmatched junction bases numbered 6, after V lost 5 bases and J lost 4 bases. CDR3 region: CASSQGTGGTEAFF. The CDR3 bases are TGTGCCAGCAGCCAAGGGACAGGTGGCACTGAAGCTTTCTTT.

This clone was observed many times. This chain connects TRBV25-1 to TRBJ2-4; 8 nucleotides line up with TRBD1. The V gene end was trimmed by 6 bases and the J gene end by 6 bases; junction bases not matched to a gene: 4. CDR1 is MGHDK, CDR2 SYGVNS, per germline. The CDR3 loop spans 13 amino acids. CDR3 amino acids: CASSRDRGNIQYF. The CDR3 coding sequence is TGTGCCAGCAGCAGAGACAGGGGAAACATTCAGTACTTC.